This T cell receptor (beta chain) was identified in a study of T cells in Graves' hyperthyroidism and ophthalmopathy. The sample holds many counts of this clonotype. Graves' hyperthyroidism was deemed stable absent ophthalmopathy progression within 18 months. Amplified regions were TCR beta CDR3 sequences from RNA transcripts. An initial round of RT-PCR targeting the TCR CDR3 relied on the HTBI primer set. Using its own MiXCR run on the multiplex PCR reads, TCRdb lists one record per CDR3 protein. The sample consists of roughly 170,000 distinct CDR3 sequences, over 15% of them appearing once. Trimming pared 7 bases from V and 4 bases from J, leaving 14 bases between. The CDR3 spans 14 residues.

The TCR comes from a woman between 50 and 59 years old with Graves' hyperthyroidism. V gene TRBV12-3 or TRBV12-4 combines with J gene TRBJ2-1; no reliable D call. Input material: blood. The CDR3 is CASTSVHEYNEQFF. The CDR3 DNA sequence: TGTGCCAGCACCTCCGTACATGAGTACAATGAGCAGTTCTTC.